One and the same sample provided the 7 T cell receptor beta chains below, sequenced in a study of shared clonotypes between healthy human individuals. Naive CD8 populations comprised CD45RO-negative cells positively selected for CCR7, excluding terminally differentiated effector memory CD45RA+ cells. TCRdb's copy holds only in-frame clones and misses some; the assay was immunoSEQ multiplex PCR. This table holds around 2,000,000 clones, about 95% found once. Material: naive CD8+ T cells sorted from blood. The receptors here all came from a man younger than 35 in good health.

The gene calls are TRBV9 and TRBJ1-2, with 7 bases that match TRBD1. The CDR3 extends over 16 amino acids. V gave up 4 bases and J gave up 1 base; unmatched junction bases: 10. Germline V CDR1 and CDR2: SGDLS, YYNGEE. The DNA of the CDR3 is TGTGCCAGCAGCACCCACAGGGGCGCACTTAACTATGGCTACACCTTC. This gives the protein CASSTHRGALNYGYTF. Using reference TRBV9 and TRBJ1-2 for the parts outside the CDR3, the full variable domain is DSGVTQTPKHLITATGQRVTLRCSPRSGDLSVYWYQQSLDQGLQFLIQYYNGEERAKGNILERFSAQQFPDLHSELNLSSLELGDSALYFCASSTHRGALNYGYTFGSGTRLTVV.

A note on this clone: Other nucleotide sequences from this sample produce the same CDR3. The gene calls are TRBV4-1 and TRBJ1-4; D is undetermined. Germline CDR1 and CDR2: MGHRA and YSYEKL. The CDR3 is made up of 13 amino acids. The V end was cut by 1 base, the J end by 7 bases, with 7 bases between. CDR3 nucleotide sequence: TGCGCCAGCAGCCAAGTGGGTAGTGAAAAACTGTTTTTT. Encoded protein: CASSQVGSEKLFF.

V usage is TRBV27 and J usage is TRBJ2-2; no reliable D call. Germline V gives CDR1 MNHEY, CDR2 SMNVEV (reference sequence). This CDR3 comprises 12 residues. The V gene lost 8 bases and the J gene lost 2 bases, with 6 bases spanning the gap. Here the CDR3 DNA reads TGTGCCAGCGGGTATAACACCGGGGAGCTGTTTTTT. This translates into CASGYNTGELFF.

This clone was recorded once. V gene TRBV13 combines with J gene TRBJ2-7; 8 positions agree with TRBD2. The germline V gene has CDR1 PRHDT and CDR2 FYEKMQ (reference sequence). Germline trimming cut 0 bases from V and 5 bases from J; bases unmatched to any gene: 3. The CDR3 totals 14 residues. The CDR3 sequence: CASSLGGTSNEQYF. DNA for the CDR3: TGTGCCAGCAGCTTAGGGGGGACTAGTAACGAGCAGTACTTC.

This chain connects TRBV5-6 to TRBJ1-1; no reliable D call. V was clipped by 4 bases and J by 8 bases, with 12 bases between them. CDR1 is SGHDT and CDR2 is YYEEEE in the germline V gene. The CDR3 totals 12 residues. The CDR3 spells CASSNSPFEAFF. The CDR3 region has the DNA TGTGCCAGCAGCAACAGTCCGTTCGAAGCTTTCTTT.

The gene calls are TRBV27 and TRBJ2-2; perhaps TRBD1 as D (6 bases). Per germline, CDR1 MNHEY and CDR2 SMNVEV (reference sequence). The CDR3 is made up of 14 amino acids. Trimming left V 8 bases short and J 3 bases short, with 13 bases between. For the CDR3, the DNA is TGTGCCAGCGGAATACAGGGCGACACCGGGGAGCTGTTTTTT. Residues: CASGIQGDTGELFF.

This clone appeared a single time. The V call is TRBV6-1, the J call TRBJ2-2; perhaps TRBD2 as D (6 bases). The CDR3 totals 15 residues. Deletions cut 6 bases from V and 5 bases from J, with 16 bases between. Germline CDR1 reads MNHNS; CDR2 reads SASEGT. The CDR3 protein is CASSSLGGLTGELFF. CDR3 coding DNA: TGTGCCAGCAGCTCCCTGGGAGGATTGACCGGGGAGCTGTTTTTT.